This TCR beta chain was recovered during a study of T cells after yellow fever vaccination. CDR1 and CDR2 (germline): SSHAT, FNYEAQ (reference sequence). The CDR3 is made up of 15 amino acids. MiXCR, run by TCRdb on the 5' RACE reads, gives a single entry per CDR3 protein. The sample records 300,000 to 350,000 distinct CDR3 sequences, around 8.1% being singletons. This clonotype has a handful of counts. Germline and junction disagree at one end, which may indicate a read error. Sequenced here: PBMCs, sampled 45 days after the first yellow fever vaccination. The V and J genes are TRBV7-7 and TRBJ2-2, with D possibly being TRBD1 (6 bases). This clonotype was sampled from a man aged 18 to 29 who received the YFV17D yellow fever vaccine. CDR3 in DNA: TGTGCTAGCAGCCTACAGGGCCGGGGCACCGGGGAGCTGTTTTTT. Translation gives CASSLQGRGTGELFF.